The 11 T cell receptor beta chains reported below all come from one sample, sequenced in a study of T cells in Graves' hyperthyroidism and ophthalmopathy (dated by TCRdb to between 2018 and 2021). The method was multiplex PCR. The instrument was an Illumina HiSeq 2000. The TCR beta CDR3 regions were amplified from RNA transcripts. For the first round of RT-PCR on the TCR CDR3, the HTBI primer set was used together with the Qiagen OneStep RT-PCR kit. TCRdb reran the public reads through fastp at Q25 and MiXCR, keeping productive beta chains. Every entry covers one CDR3 protein and lists the most common genes and DNA from its rows. A total of some 400,000 distinct CDR3 sequences appear in this sample, 11% to 15% of them only once. Jointly, the top ten make up 11% of the sample. The sequencing input was blood. Source of these receptors: a woman aged 55-70 years with Graves' hyperthyroidism.

V gene TRBV19 combines with J gene TRBJ2-5; 7 nucleotides match TRBD1. The V gene end was trimmed by 6 bases and the J gene end by 1 base; junction bases not matched to a gene: 2. Germline V lookup: CDR1 LNHDA, CDR2 SQIVND (reference sequence). CDR3 length equals 13 residues. As DNA, the CDR3 is TGTGCCAGTAGGAGACAGGGCCAAGAGACCCAGTACTTC. Translating it yields CASRRQGQETQYF.

This clonotype has a count of ten or more. The rearrangement joins TRBV30 to TRBJ1-2, with D possibly TRBD1 on 6 matching bases. The CDR3 has 15 amino acids. Per germline, CDR1 GTSNPN and CDR2 SVGIG (reference sequence). With 0 bases removed from V and 3 bases from J, the gap between germline ends came to 14 bases. CDR3 protein: CAWSVLTQGYYGYTF. The CDR3 DNA follows: TGTGCCTGGAGTGTACTTACGCAGGGGTACTATGGCTACACCTTC.

This clonotype has a count of ten or more. The rearrangement links TRBV6-6 to TRBJ1-6, with TRBD1 as a possible D gene (6 bases). The length of the CDR3 is 16 residues. Per the germline V gene, CDR1 is MNHNY and CDR2 is SVGAGI (reference sequence). The V end lost 0 bases, the J end lost 8 bases, and 14 bases lay between the germline ends. CDR3 region: CASSYSARGRDSPLHF. CDR3 DNA sequence: TGTGCCAGCAGTTACTCAGCCCGGGGGCGGGATTCACCCCTCCACTTT.

This clonotype was seen at least ten times. The V gene is TRBV20-1, the J gene TRBJ2-2; D is tentatively TRBD1 or TRBD2 (5 bases each). The CDR3 spans 14 residues. The ends were cut back, 6 bases at V and 2 bases at J, with 13 bases in the middle. Germline V gene sequence: CDR1 DFQATT, CDR2 SNEGSKA (reference sequence). For the CDR3, the DNA is TGCAGTGCCCCGGGGCAGGGAAACACCGGGGAGCTGTTTTTT. It is translated as CSAPGQGNTGELFF.

At least ten counts were recorded for this clonotype. The chain couples TRBV2 to TRBJ1-5; TRBD1 matches 7 bases. The CDR3 spans 13 residues. The V and J ends lost 6 bases and 6 bases, in that order; junction bases with no gene match: 5. Germline CDR1 is SNHLY and CDR2 is FYNNEI. CDR3 in amino acids: CASSGRGVQPQHF. DNA for the CDR3: TGTGCCAGCAGCGGCAGGGGGGTTCAGCCCCAGCATTTT.

This clonotype was counted at least ten times. CDR3 region: CASIPGGLGSNQPQHF. The CDR3 nucleotides are TGTGCCAGCATTCCGGGGGGATTAGGGAGCAATCAGCCCCAGCATTTT. The chain couples TRBV28 to TRBJ1-5, with D perhaps matching TRBD1 (5 bases). V was shortened by 7 bases and J by 1 base, with 17 bases between the two germline ends. There are 16 residues in the CDR3. Germline V CDR1 and CDR2: MDHEN, SYDVKM.

Many counts were recorded for this clonotype. The chain carries TRBV6-1 and TRBJ2-7, with D perhaps matching TRBD2 (5 bases). V lost 2 bases and J lost 2, with 10 bases in between. Germline CDR1 reads MNHNS; CDR2 reads SASEGT. This CDR3 has 14 amino acids. The CDR3 here is CASSEYRGPYEQYF. As DNA, the CDR3 is TGTGCCAGCAGTGAATATCGGGGTCCCTACGAGCAGTACTTC.

The V and J genes are TRBV24-1 and TRBJ2-1; 12 positions agree with TRBD2. Looked up from germline, CDR1 is KGHDR and CDR2 is SFDVKD. The length of the CDR3 is 16 residues. J lost 8 bases, V lost 0 bases, and 4 bases had no gene match. CDR3 sequence: CATSDLRLAGEHEQFF. The CDR3 bases are TGTGCCACCAGTGATTTGCGACTAGCGGGAGAGCATGAGCAGTTCTTC.

This clonotype was counted at least ten times. The chain carries TRBV12-3 or TRBV12-4 and TRBJ2-5; TRBD2 might be the D (6 bases). There are 15 residues in the CDR3. V lost 6 bases, J lost 5 bases, and 19 bases lay in between. The CDR3 region has the DNA TGTGCCAGCAGGGGGACTGGCGGGAACTTGGAGACCCAGTACTTC. This encodes CASRGTGGNLETQYF.

This clonotype was observed a handful of times. This sequence joins TRBV5-5 and TRBJ2-7; TRBD2 might be the D (5 bases). Germline CDR1 and CDR2: SGHKS and YYEKEE (reference sequence). Trimming removed 4 bases at V and 6 bases at J, with 11 bases between. This CDR3 comprises 12 residues. The CDR3 DNA reads as TGTGCCAGCAGCCTTCCGGCGGGCGAGCAGTACTTC. Its translation: CASSLPAGEQYF.

This clonotype has at least ten counts. The chain employs TRBV12-3 or TRBV12-4 and TRBJ2-2; no firm D call. The V and J ends lost 8 bases and 0 bases respectively, with 7 bases between them. The length of the CDR3 is 13 residues. In DNA, the CDR3 is TGTGCCAGCGGCTACACGAACACCGGGGAGCTGTTTTTT. Translation: CASGYTNTGELFF.